Presented here are 32 T cell receptor beta chains from one specimen sequenced in a study of post-analysis software for immune sequencing data. These TCRs' antigens remain unknown. Notes on the study in general: Patients had higher frequencies than controls of about 5 TRBV segments, including TRBV5-6, TRBV5-1 and TRBV20-1.

Unique molecular identifiers were built into the TCR beta cDNA libraries. TCRdb processed the PCR reads anew with MiXCR; each CDR3 protein has one entry. The sample records 550,000 to 700,000 distinct CDR3 sequences, about 44% being singletons. Sequenced sample: blood. These receptors originate from a girl between 10 and 17 years old with multiple sclerosis.

The rearrangement uses TRBV7-2 and TRBJ2-1, with TRBD2 matching over 10 bases. With 2 bases clipped from V and 10 bases from J, the junction kept 8 bases outside the gene matches. The germline CDR1 and CDR2 sequences are SGHTA and FQGNSA. The CDR3 has 15 amino acids. The CDR3 coding sequence is TGTGCCAGCAGCTTACTAGCGGGGGTGAAAATGGAGCAGTTCTTC. Protein sequence: CASSLLAGVKMEQFF.

The J gene is TRBJ1-4, the V gene TRBV3-1; D is unresolved. Trimming cost V 5 bases and J 4 bases, with 11 bases left between them. From germline, CDR1 is LGHDT and CDR2 YNNKEL (reference sequence). The CDR3 has 14 amino acids. CDR3 amino acids: CASSFSKGNEKLFF. The CDR3 DNA sequence: TGTGCCAGCAGCTTCTCCAAGGGTAATGAAAAACTGTTTTTT.

V usage is TRBV20-1 and J usage is TRBJ2-7; perhaps TRBD2 as D (6 bases). Trimming stripped 0 bases from V and 5 bases from J, with 17 bases between. Germline CDR1 reads DFQATT; CDR2 reads SNEGSKA (reference sequence). The CDR3 runs 15 residues. DNA for the CDR3: TGCAGTGCTAGAGATGTAGGCGGGATTATCGACGAGCAGTACTTC. It translates to CSARDVGGIIDEQYF.

As regards this clonotype: A read error is possible here, since a much larger clone lies one base away. V and J are TRBV7-6 and TRBJ1-1, with a weak D call TRBD1 (5 bases). Per the germline V gene, CDR1 is SGHVS and CDR2 is FNYEAQ. V lost 5 bases, J lost 12 bases, and 13 bases lay in between. This CDR3 is 11 amino acids long. CDR3 bases: TGTGCCAGCAGCGGCGGGGCGGGAACTTTCTTT. Amino acids: CASSGGAGTFF.

The V and J genes are TRBV27 and TRBJ2-3; 7 nucleotides agree with TRBD1. The germline CDR1 and CDR2 sequences are MNHEY and SMNVEV (reference sequence). The CDR3 consists of 16 residues. V lost 3 bases, J lost 2 bases, and 8 bases stayed unmatched. In DNA, the CDR3 is TGTGCCAGCAGTTTCGGTACAGGGGCGTACACAGATACGCAGTATTTT. As protein: CASSFGTGAYTDTQYF.

The sample holds a few counts of this clonotype. The V call is TRBV4-1, the J call TRBJ2-5, with 8 bases fitting TRBD2. CDR3 length: 16 residues. Germline-derived CDR1 and CDR2 are MGHRA and YSYEKL. J lost 6 bases, V lost 0 bases, and 9 bases had no gene match. The CDR3 coding sequence is TGCGCCAGCAGCCAAGAACGGGCGGGGGGCTGGAAGACCCAGTACTTC. As protein: CASSQERAGGWKTQYF.

The chain recombines TRBV12-3 or TRBV12-4 with TRBJ2-1; 7 bases match TRBD1. Trimming cost V 2 bases and J 7 bases; bases outside gene matches: 5. The CDR3 totals 14 residues. CDR3 region: CASSLLGGGNEQFF. The CDR3 coding sequence is TGTGCCAGCAGTTTATTAGGGGGCGGGAATGAGCAGTTCTTC.

This clonotype was seen only once. The chain has TRBV13 and TRBJ2-5, with a possible D match to TRBD2 (5 bases). The CDR3 covers 15 residues. Germline V gene lookup returns CDR1 PRHDT and CDR2 FYEKMQ (reference sequence). The V gene lost 2 bases and the J gene lost 2 bases, with 12 bases spanning the gap. The chain's CDR3 is CASSLSLAEQETQYF. Here the CDR3 DNA reads TGTGCCAGCAGCTTAAGTCTAGCAGAACAAGAGACCCAGTACTTC.

The rearrangement uses TRBV7-9 and TRBJ1-4, with a possible D match to TRBD1 (6 bases). This CDR3 is 13 amino acids long. CDR1 and CDR2 (germline): SEHNR, FQNEAQ (reference sequence). The ends were cut back, 5 bases at V and 7 bases at J, with 11 bases in the middle. This CDR3 reads CASSTYRVEKLFF. The CDR3 nucleotides read TGTGCCAGCAGCACCTACAGGGTTGAAAAACTGTTTTTT.

The chain links TRBV10-1 to TRBJ2-3; possible D gene TRBD2, 5 bases. This CDR3 contains 16 residues. The germline V and J ends were trimmed by 8 bases and 2 bases, with 20 bases remaining between them. CDR1 is WNHNN and CDR2 is SYGVQD in the germline V gene (reference sequence). The CDR3 is CASSTMEEASTDTQYF. CDR3 DNA: TGCGCCAGCTCCACCATGGAGGAAGCTTCCACAGATACGCAGTATTTT.

This clonotype was detected a few times. The chain joins TRBV7-8 to TRBJ2-3; no firm D call. There are 14 residues in the CDR3. CDR1 is SGHVS and CDR2 is FQNEAQ in the germline V gene. The V gene lost 1 base and the J gene lost 5 bases, with 10 bases spanning the gap. The CDR3 bases are TGTGCCAGCAGCTTAGGGCCCTCGCTAGATACGCAGTATTTT. Encoded protein: CASSLGPSLDTQYF.

The genes are TRBV10-3 and TRBJ2-7; 8 bases map to TRBD1. Trimming cost V 4 bases and J 5 bases; bases outside gene matches: 7. Germline values: CDR1 ENHRY, CDR2 SYGVKD. The CDR3 has 14 amino acids. This chain's CDR3 is CAISAGQGSHEQYF. The CDR3 region has the DNA TGTGCCATCAGTGCAGGACAGGGTTCCCACGAGCAGTACTTC.

The chain is built from TRBV5-6 and TRBJ1-2; no firm D call. V shed 3 bases and J shed 5 bases, with 8 bases lying between them. Germline lookup yields CDR1 SGHDT and CDR2 YYEEEE. The CDR3 length is 12 residues. CDR3 residues: CASSSQRYGYTF. CDR3 coding DNA: TGTGCCAGCAGCTCTCAGAGATATGGCTACACCTTC.

This clonotype has more than one count but fewer than ten. This chain uses TRBV10-2 with TRBJ1-1; possible D gene TRBD1, 6 bases. The CDR3 totals 15 residues. CDR1 is WSHSY, CDR2 SAAADI, per germline. The V gene lost 0 bases and the J gene lost 3 bases, with 11 bases spanning the gap. The CDR3 nucleotides read TGCGCCAGCAGTGAGTCAGGGGCAGGGGACACTGAAGCTTTCTTT. It codes for CASSESGAGDTEAFF.

The chain combines TRBV2 with TRBJ2-5, with D maybe TRBD1 (6 bases). V shed 4 bases and J shed 1 base, with 16 bases lying between them. The CDR3 consists of 16 residues. CDR1 SNHLY and CDR2 FYNNEI come from the germline V gene. The CDR3 is CASSGRGRWVQETQYF. As DNA, the CDR3 is TGTGCCAGCAGTGGCAGGGGCAGATGGGTCCAAGAGACCCAGTACTTC.

The chain has TRBV13 and TRBJ2-3; D not resolved. There are 12 residues in the CDR3. Trimming pared 7 bases from V and 5 bases from J, leaving 10 bases between. The V gene's germline CDR1 is PRHDT and CDR2 FYEKMQ (reference sequence). CDR3 DNA sequence: TGTGCCAGCACTCGGTCAGGAGATACGCAGTATTTT. Translated: CASTRSGDTQYF.

Regarding this clonotype: The CDR3 end shows no conserved phenylalanine or tryptophan, and so a read error is likely. The chain recombines TRBV29-1 with TRBJ2-3; TRBD2 matches 11 bases. The CDR3 spans 13 residues. Germline loops: CDR1 SQVTM, CDR2 ANQGSEA. V lost 6 bases and J lost 9; bases outside the gene matches: 8. The CDR3 DNA is TGCAGCGTGAGAAGACTAGCGGGGTACACGCAGTATCTT. Residues: CSVRRLAGYTQYL.

The sample holds a few counts of this clonotype. This chain links TRBV6-6 with TRBJ2-7, with 8 bases identical to TRBD1. This CDR3 is built from 13 residues. Looked up from germline, CDR1 is MNHNY and CDR2 is SVGAGI (reference sequence). Trimming cost V 8 bases and J 2 bases; bases outside gene matches: 5. The CDR3 reads CASEDRDPYEQYF. The CDR3 nucleotides are TGTGCCAGCGAGGACAGGGATCCCTACGAGCAGTACTTC.

Points on this clonotype: The junction departs from germline at one end; a sequencing error may be responsible. This chain connects TRBV5-6 to TRBJ2-3; TRBD2 matches at 7 bases. CDR1 SGHDT and CDR2 YYEEEE come from the germline V gene. The CDR3 length is 19 residues. The CDR3 DNA is TGTGCCAGTAGCTTGGAGCAACTCGCGATCCGGGGGGTCACAGATACGCAGTATTTT. Protein product: CASSLEQLAIRGVTDTQYF.

The chain is built from TRBV12-3 or TRBV12-4 and TRBJ2-3; D is tentatively TRBD1 or TRBD2 (5 bases each). This CDR3 is built from 15 residues. Trimming took 5 bases from V and 4 from J, leaving 16 bases between them. The CDR3: CASSLSRDVPDTQYF. CDR3 sequence (DNA): TGTGCCAGCAGTCTGAGCCGGGACGTCCCAGATACGCAGTATTTT.

This clonotype has a handful of counts. The genes are TRBV3-1 and TRBJ2-1; unclear D gene. Trimming shortened V by 3 bases and J by 3 bases, and 6 bases separated the two germline ends. Germline V gives CDR1 LGHDT, CDR2 YNNKEL (reference sequence). There are 13 residues in the CDR3. CDR3 in amino acids: CASSHRSYNEQFF. CDR3 in DNA: TGTGCCAGCAGCCACCGGAGCTACAATGAGCAGTTCTTC.

This clonotype was seen only once. The chain recombines TRBV7-9 with TRBJ2-1; D is possibly TRBD1 (6 bases). The CDR3 length is 16 residues. V was pared by 4 bases and J by 3 bases, with 16 bases between. CDR1 and CDR2 from the germline V gene are SEHNR and FQNEAQ (reference sequence). CDR3 sequence reads: CASSSFTGSFYNEQFF. The CDR3 DNA sequence: TGTGCCAGCAGCTCGTTTACAGGGAGCTTCTACAATGAGCAGTTCTTC.

This clonotype appeared a few times. This chain uses TRBV6-2 or TRBV6-3 with TRBJ2-5, with 11 bases that match TRBD2. Trimming took 5 bases from V and 5 from J; bases not matched to a gene: 7. CDR1 and CDR2 (germline): MNHEY, SVGEGT. This CDR3 spans 15 amino acids. The CDR3: CASSRTSGRRETQYF. CDR3 in DNA: TGTGCCAGCAGTAGGACTAGCGGGCGACGGGAGACCCAGTACTTC.

To note about this clonotype: An end of the junction differs from the germline gene, which may be a read error. The chain is built from TRBV9 and TRBJ2-6, with 9 bases that match TRBD2. The CDR3 contains 19 residues. Germline V CDR1 and CDR2: SGDLS, YYNGEE. The CDR3 DNA reads TGTGCCAGCAGCGGGATTAGCGGGAGATCAGGTGGTGGGGCCAACGTCCGGACTTTC. Amino acids: CASSGISGRSGGGANVRTF.

This rearrangement joins TRBV29-1 to TRBJ1-1, with unresolved D. The CDR3 runs to 14 residues. The germline CDR1 and CDR2 sequences are SQVTM and ANQGSEA. Trimming shortened V by 7 bases and J by 0 bases, and 15 bases separated the two germline ends. CDR3 sequence: CSAVLWLVNTEAFF. The CDR3 DNA sequence: TGCAGCGCTGTTCTCTGGTTGGTGAACACTGAAGCTTTCTTT.

CDR3 DNA: TGTGCCAGCAGCCGTGGGGCGGAGATTATGCAGCCCCAGCATTTT. Translating it yields CASSRGAEIMQPQHF. The chain couples TRBV12-3 or TRBV12-4 to TRBJ1-5; tentatively, D is TRBD1 (5 bases). V lost 6 bases and J lost 7, with 19 bases in between. The CDR3 loop spans 15 amino acids.

V is TRBV5-1 and J is TRBJ2-5; the match to TRBD1 covers 8 bases. The germline V gene has CDR1 SGHRS and CDR2 YFSETQ. CDR3 length equals 15 residues. With 4 bases clipped from V and 4 bases from J, the junction kept 9 bases outside the gene matches. CDR3 bases: TGCGCCAGCAGCCTAACAGGGGGAGAGGTAGAGACCCAGTACTTC. Translating gives CASSLTGGEVETQYF.

The genes are TRBV7-9 and TRBJ1-5; TRBD1 is a possible D gene (5 bases). V shed 4 bases and J shed 2 bases, with 18 bases lying between them. This CDR3 region has 17 residues. Germline-derived CDR1 and CDR2 are SEHNR and FQNEAQ (reference sequence). CDR3 sequence: CASSYAGPRVGNQPQHF. The CDR3 coding sequence is TGTGCCAGCAGCTATGCGGGACCTCGGGTGGGCAATCAGCCCCAGCATTTT.

This clonotype was recorded many times. The chain carries TRBV29-1 and TRBJ1-2; TRBD1 matches at 7 bases. CDR1 is SQVTM and CDR2 is ANQGSEA in the germline V gene. The CDR3 spans 13 residues. J was trimmed by 2 bases and V by 5 bases; bases with no gene match: 5. CDR3 protein: CSVSGTANYGYTF. The CDR3 DNA reads TGCAGCGTTTCCGGGACAGCGAACTATGGCTACACCTTC. The variable domain in full, with the rest retrieved from reference TRBV29-1 and TRBJ1-2, is SAVISQKPSRDICQRGTSLTIQCQVDSQVTMMFWYRQQPGQSLTLIATANQGSEATYESGFVIDKFPISRPNLTFSTLTVSNMSPEDSSIYLCSVSGTANYGYTFGSGTRLTVV.

The chain recombines TRBV4-1 with TRBJ1-1; no reliable D call. The germline CDR1 and CDR2 sequences are MGHRA and YSYEKL. The CDR3 covers 14 residues. Trimming stripped 1 base from V and 1 base from J, with 7 bases between. The CDR3 bases are TGCGCCAGCAGCCAAGGAGGTAGGAACACTGAAGCTTTCTTT. Translated, it gives CASSQGGRNTEAFF.

The chain recombines TRBV7-8 with TRBJ1-2; D may be TRBD1 (6 bases). In germline, CDR1 is SGHVS, CDR2 FQNEAQ. Trimming pared 2 bases from V and 2 bases from J, leaving 18 bases between. The CDR3 runs to 17 residues. The CDR3 is CASSLFSSGGKNYGYTF. The CDR3 DNA is TGTGCCAGCAGCTTATTTTCCTCGGGGGGCAAAAACTATGGCTACACCTTC.

V and J are TRBV7-9 and TRBJ2-7; 8 bases are shared with TRBD2. CDR1 and CDR2 from the germline V gene are SEHNR and FQNEAQ (reference sequence). V was pared by 5 bases and J by 2 bases, with 11 bases of the junction left unmatched. The CDR3 runs to 16 residues. The chain's CDR3 is CASSPWTEGLAYEQYF. CDR3 DNA: TGTGCCAGCAGCCCCTGGACAGAGGGACTAGCCTACGAGCAGTACTTC.